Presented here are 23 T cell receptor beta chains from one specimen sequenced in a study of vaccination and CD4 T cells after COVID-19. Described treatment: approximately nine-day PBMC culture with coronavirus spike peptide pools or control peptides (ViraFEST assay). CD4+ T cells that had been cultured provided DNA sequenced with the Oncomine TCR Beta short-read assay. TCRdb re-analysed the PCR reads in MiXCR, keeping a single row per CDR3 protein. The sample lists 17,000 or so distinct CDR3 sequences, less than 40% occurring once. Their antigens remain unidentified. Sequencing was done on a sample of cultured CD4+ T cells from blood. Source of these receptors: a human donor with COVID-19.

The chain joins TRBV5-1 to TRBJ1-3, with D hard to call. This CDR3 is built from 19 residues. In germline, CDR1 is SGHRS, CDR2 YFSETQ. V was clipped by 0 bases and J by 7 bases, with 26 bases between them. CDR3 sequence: CASSLAPTSGRGYVNTIYF. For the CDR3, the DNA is TGCGCCAGCAGCTTGGCCCCGACAAGCGGTAGAGGGTATGTCAACACCATATATTTT.

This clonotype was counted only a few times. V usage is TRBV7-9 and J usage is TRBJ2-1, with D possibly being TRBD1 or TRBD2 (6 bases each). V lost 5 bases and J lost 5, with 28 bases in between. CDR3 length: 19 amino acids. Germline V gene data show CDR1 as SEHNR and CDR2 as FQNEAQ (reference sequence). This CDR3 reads CASSLRPRGPSSFHNEQFF. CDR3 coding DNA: TGTGCCAGCAGCCTACGACCTCGGGGGCCTAGCTCATTCCACAATGAGCAGTTCTTC. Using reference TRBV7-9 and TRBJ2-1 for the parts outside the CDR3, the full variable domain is DTGVSQNPRHKITKRGQNVTFRCDPISEHNRLYWYRQTLGQGPEFLTYFQNEAQLEKSRLLSDRFSAERPKGSFSTLEIQRTEQGDSAMYLCASSLRPRGPSSFHNEQFFGPGTRLTVL.

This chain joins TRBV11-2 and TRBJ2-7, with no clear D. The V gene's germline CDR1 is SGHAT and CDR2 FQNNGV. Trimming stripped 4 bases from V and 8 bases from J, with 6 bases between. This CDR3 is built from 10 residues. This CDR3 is CASSSRQQYF. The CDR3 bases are TGTGCCAGCAGCTCCCGCCAGCAGTACTTC.

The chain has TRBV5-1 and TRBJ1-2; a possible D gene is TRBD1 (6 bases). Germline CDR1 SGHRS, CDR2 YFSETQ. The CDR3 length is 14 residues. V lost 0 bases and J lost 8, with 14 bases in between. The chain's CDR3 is CASSLEQGSGGYTF. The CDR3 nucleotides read TGCGCCAGCAGCTTGGAACAGGGTAGCGGGGGCTACACCTTC.

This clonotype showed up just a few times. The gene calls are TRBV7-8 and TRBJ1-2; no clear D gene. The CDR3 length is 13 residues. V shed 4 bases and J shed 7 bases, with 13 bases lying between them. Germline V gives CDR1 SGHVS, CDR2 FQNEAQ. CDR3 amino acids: CASSSTFLGGYTF. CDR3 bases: TGTGCCAGCAGCTCAACATTTCTCGGTGGCTACACCTTC.

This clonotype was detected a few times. This CDR3 reads CASSQGAVRQFPFF. As DNA, the CDR3 is TGTGCCAGCAGCCAGGGGGCGGTTCGGCAGTTTCCTTTCTTT. The gene calls are TRBV7-2 and TRBJ1-1; 8 bases are a match to TRBD1. This CDR3 spans 14 amino acids. Germline V gene sequence: CDR1 SGHTA, CDR2 FQGNSA. Trimming at V came to 5 bases and at J to 12 bases, leaving 14 bases not matched to a gene. The full variable domain, rest sourced from reference TRBV7-2 and TRBJ1-1, is GAGVSQSPSNKVTEKGKDVELRCDPISGHTALYWYRQSLGQGLEFLIYFQGNSAPDKSGLPSDRFSAERTGGSVSTLTIQRTQQEDSAVYLCASSQGAVRQFPFFGQGTRLTVV.

The CDR3 sequence is CSVKDTGPTEAFF. The CDR3 coding sequence is TGCAGCGTTAAGGACACAGGGCCCACTGAAGCTTTCTTT. This rearrangement joins TRBV29-1 to TRBJ1-1; possible D gene TRBD1, 6 bases. Germline CDR1 and CDR2: SQVTM and ANQGSEA. The ends were cut back, 5 bases at V and 4 bases at J, with 14 bases in the middle. The CDR3 has 13 residues. Full variable domain (missing parts from reference TRBV29-1 and TRBJ1-1): SAVISQKPSRDICQRGTSLTIQCQVDSQVTMMFWYRQQPGQSLTLIATANQGSEATYESGFVIDKFPISRPNLTFSTLTVSNMSPEDSSIYLCSVKDTGPTEAFFGQGTRLTVV.

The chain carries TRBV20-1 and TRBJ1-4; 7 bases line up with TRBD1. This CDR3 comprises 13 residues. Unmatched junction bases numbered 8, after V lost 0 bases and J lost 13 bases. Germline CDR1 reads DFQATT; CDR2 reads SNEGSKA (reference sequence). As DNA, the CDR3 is TGCAGTGCTAGAGATGGGGACAGATTACTACTGTTTTTT. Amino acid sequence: CSARDGDRLLLFF.

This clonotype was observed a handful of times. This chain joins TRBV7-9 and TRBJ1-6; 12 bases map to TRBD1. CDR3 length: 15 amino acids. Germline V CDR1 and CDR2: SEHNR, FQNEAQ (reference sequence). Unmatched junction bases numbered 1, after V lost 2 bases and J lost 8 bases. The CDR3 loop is CASSLRDRGHSPLHF. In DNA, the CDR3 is TGTGCCAGCAGCTTAAGGGACAGGGGGCATTCACCCCTCCACTTT.

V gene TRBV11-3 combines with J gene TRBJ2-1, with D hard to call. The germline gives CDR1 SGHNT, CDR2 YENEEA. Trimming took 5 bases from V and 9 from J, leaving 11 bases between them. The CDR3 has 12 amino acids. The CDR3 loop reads CASSPPPGEQFF. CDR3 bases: TGTGCCAGCAGCCCTCCCCCGGGTGAGCAGTTCTTC.

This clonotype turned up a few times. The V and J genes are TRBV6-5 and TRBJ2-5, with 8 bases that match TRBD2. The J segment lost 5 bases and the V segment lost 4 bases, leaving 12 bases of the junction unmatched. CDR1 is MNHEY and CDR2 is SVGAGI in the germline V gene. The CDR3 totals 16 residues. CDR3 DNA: TGTGCCAGCAGTTTCTTGGTAGCGGGGCCCTTGGAGACCCAGTACTTC. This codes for CASSFLVAGPLETQYF.

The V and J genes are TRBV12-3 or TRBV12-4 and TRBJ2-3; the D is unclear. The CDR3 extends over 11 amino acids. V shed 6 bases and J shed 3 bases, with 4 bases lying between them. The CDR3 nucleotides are TGTGCCAGCAGAGCTACAGATACGCAGTATTTT. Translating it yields CASRATDTQYF.

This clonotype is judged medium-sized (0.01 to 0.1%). The CDR3 coding sequence is TGTGCCAGCAGCTGGGGGCAGGGGAATCGTGAAGCTTTCTTT. This encodes CASSWGQGNREAFF. V gene TRBV27 combines with J gene TRBJ1-1; perhaps TRBD1 as D (6 bases). This CDR3 region has 14 residues. Germline-derived CDR1 and CDR2 are MNHEY and SMNVEV (reference sequence). Trimming removed 6 bases at V and 7 bases at J, with 18 bases between.

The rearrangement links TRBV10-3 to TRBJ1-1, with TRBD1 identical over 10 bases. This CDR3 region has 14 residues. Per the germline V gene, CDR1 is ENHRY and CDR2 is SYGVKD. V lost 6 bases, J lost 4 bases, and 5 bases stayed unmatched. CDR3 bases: TGTGCCATCAGGGGAGGACAGGGGGGCACTGAAGCTTTCTTT. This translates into CAIRGGQGGTEAFF.

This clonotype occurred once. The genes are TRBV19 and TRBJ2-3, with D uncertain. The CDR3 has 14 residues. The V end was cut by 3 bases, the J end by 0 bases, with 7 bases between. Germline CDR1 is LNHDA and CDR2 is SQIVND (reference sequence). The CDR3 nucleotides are TGTGCCAGTAGTATCCAGGCTAGCACAGATACGCAGTATTTT. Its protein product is CASSIQASTDTQYF.

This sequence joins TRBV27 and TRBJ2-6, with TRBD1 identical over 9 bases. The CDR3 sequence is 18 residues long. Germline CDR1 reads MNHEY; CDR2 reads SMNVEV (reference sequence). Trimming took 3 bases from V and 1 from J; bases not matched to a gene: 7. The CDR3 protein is CASSLTGTGWSGANVLTF. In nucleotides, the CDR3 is TGTGCCAGCAGTTTGACCGGGACAGGGTGGTCTGGGGCCAACGTCCTGACTTTC.

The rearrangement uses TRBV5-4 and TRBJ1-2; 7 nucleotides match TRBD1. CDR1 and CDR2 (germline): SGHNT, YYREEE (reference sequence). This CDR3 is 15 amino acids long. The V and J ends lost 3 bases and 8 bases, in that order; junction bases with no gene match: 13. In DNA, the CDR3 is TGTGCCAGCAGCTCCCGGGCAGGGGGAATAAGGGGCTACACCTTC. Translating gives CASSSRAGGIRGYTF.

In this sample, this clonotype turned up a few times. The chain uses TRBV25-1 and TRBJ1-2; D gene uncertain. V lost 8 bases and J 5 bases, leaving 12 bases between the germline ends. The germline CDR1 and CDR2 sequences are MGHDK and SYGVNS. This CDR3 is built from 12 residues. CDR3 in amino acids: CASRSEGYGYTF. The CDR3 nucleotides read TGTGCCAGCCGGTCCGAAGGATATGGCTACACCTTC.

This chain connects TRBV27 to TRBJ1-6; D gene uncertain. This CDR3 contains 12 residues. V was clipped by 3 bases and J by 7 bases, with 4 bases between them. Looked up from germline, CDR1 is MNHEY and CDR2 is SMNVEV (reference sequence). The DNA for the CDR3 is TGTGCCAGCAGTTTTCGGAATTCACCCCTCCACTTT. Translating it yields CASSFRNSPLHF.

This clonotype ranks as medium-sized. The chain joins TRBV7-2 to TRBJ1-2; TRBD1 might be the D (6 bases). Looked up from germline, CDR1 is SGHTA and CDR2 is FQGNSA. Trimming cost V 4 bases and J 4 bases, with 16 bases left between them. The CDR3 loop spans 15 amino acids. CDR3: CASSSAGVFSYGYTF. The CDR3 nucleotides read TGTGCCAGCAGCTCCGCAGGGGTTTTTTCCTATGGCTACACCTTC.

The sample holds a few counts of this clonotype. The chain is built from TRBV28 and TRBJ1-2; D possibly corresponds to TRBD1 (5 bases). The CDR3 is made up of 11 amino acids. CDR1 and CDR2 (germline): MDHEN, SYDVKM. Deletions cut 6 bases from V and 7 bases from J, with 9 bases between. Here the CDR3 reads CASRSGSGYTF. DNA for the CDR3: TGTGCCAGCAGGTCAGGGAGTGGCTACACCTTC.

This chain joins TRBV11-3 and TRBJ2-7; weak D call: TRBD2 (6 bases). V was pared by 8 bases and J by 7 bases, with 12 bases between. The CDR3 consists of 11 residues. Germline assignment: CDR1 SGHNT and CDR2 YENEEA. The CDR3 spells CASGGTPEQYF. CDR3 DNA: TGTGCCAGCGGGGGGACGCCTGAGCAGTACTTC.

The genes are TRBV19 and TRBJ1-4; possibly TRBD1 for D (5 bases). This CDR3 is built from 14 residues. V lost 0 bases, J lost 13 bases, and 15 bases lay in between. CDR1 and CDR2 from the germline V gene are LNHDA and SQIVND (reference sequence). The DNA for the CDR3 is TGTGCCAGTAGTATAGAAGCGAGACCAAGGGGACTGTTTTTT. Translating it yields CASSIEARPRGLFF. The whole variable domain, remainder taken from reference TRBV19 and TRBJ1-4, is DGGITQSPKYLFRKEGQNVTLSCEQNLNHDAMYWYRQDPGQGLRLIYYSQIVNDFQKGDIAEGYSVSREKKESFPLTVTSAQKNPTAFYLCASSIEARPRGLFFGSGTQLSVL.